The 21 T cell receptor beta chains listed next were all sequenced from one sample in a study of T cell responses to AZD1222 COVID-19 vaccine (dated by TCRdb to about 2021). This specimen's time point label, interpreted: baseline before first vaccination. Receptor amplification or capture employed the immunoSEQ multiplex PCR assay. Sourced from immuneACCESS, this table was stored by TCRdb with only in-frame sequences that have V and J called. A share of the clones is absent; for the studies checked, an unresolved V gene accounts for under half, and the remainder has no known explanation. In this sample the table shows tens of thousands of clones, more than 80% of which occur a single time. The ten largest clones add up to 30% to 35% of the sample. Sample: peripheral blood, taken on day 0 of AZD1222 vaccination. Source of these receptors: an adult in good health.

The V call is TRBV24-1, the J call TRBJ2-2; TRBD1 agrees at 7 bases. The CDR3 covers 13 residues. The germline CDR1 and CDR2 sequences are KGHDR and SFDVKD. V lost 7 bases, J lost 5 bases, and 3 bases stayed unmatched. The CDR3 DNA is TGTGCCACCAGGGGGACAGTAACCGGGGAGCTGTTTTTT. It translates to CATRGTVTGELFF.

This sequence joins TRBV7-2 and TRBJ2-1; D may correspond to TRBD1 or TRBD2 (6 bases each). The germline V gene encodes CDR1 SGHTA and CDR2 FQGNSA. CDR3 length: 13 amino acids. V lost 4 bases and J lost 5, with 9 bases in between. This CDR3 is CASSSRGDNEQFF. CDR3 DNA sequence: TGTGCCAGCAGCTCGAGGGGGGACAATGAGCAGTTCTTC. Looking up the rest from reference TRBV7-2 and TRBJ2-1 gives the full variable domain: GAGVSQSPSNKVTEKGKDVELRCDPISGHTALYWYRQSLGQGLEFLIYFQGNSAPDKSGLPSDRFSAERTGGSVSTLTIQRTQQEDSAVYLCASSSRGDNEQFFGPGTRLTVL.

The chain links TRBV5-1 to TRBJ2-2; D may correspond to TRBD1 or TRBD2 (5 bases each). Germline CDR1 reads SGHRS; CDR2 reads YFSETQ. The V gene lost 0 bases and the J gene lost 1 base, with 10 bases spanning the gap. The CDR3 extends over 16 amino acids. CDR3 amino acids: CASSLGRAGNTGELFF. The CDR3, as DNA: TGCGCCAGCAGCTTGGGCAGGGCGGGGAACACCGGGGAGCTGTTTTTT.

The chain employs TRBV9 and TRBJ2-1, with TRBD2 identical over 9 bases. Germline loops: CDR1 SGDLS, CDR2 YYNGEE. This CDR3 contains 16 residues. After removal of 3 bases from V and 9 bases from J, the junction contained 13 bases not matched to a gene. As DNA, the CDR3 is TGTGCCAGCAGCGCAGGGACTAGCCCGGCGGTGAGTGAGCAGTTCTTC. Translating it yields CASSAGTSPAVSEQFF.

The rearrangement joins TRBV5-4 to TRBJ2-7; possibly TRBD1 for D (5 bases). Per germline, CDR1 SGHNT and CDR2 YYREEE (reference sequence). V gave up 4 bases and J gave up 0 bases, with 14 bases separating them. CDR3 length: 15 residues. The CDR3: CASSPQQGISYEQYF. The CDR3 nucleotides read TGTGCCAGCAGCCCCCAGCAGGGCATCTCCTACGAGCAGTACTTC.

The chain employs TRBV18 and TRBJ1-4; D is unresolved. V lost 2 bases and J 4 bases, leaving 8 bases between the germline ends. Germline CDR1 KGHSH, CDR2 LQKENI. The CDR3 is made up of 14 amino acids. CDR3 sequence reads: CASSPASLNEKLFF. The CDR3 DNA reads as TGTGCCAGCTCACCAGCTAGCCTTAATGAAAAACTGTTTTTT.

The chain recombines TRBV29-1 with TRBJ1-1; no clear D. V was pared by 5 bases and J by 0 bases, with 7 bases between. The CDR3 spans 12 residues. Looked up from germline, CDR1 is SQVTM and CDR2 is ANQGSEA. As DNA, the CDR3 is TGCAGCGTTACACCTCTGAACACTGAAGCTTTCTTT. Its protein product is CSVTPLNTEAFF.

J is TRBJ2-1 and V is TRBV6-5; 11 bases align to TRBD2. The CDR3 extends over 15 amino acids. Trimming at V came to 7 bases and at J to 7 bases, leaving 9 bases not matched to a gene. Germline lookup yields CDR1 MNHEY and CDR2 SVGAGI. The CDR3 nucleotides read TGTGCCAGCAATATAGCGGGAGGGCCTAGGAATGAGCAGTTCTTC. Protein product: CASNIAGGPRNEQFF.

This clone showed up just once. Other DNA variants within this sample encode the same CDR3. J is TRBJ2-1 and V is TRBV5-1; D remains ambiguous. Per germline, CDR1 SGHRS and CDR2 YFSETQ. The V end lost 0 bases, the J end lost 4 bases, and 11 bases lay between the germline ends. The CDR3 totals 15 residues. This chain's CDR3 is CASSLVGDPYNEQFF. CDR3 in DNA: TGCGCCAGCAGCTTGGTCGGAGACCCATACAATGAGCAGTTCTTC.

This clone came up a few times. In DNA form, the CDR3 reads TGTGCCACCGGACCTCTTAATAGCAATCAGCCCCAGCATTTT. This gives the protein CATGPLNSNQPQHF. This chain joins TRBV2 and TRBJ1-5, with D uncertain. Germline loops: CDR1 SNHLY, CDR2 FYNNEI. V was shortened by 10 bases and J by 0 bases, with 13 bases between the two germline ends. The length of the CDR3 is 14 residues. Full variable domain (outside the CDR3, taken from reference TRBV2 and TRBJ1-5): EPEVTQTPSHQVTQMGQEVILRCVPISNHLYFYWYRQILGQKVEFLVSFYNNEISEKSEIFDDQFSVERPDGSNFTLKIRSTKLEDSAMYFCATGPLNSNQPQHFGDGTRLSIL.

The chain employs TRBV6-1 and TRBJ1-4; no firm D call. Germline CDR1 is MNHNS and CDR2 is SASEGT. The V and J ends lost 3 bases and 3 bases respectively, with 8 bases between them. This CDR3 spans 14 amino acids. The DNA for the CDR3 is TGTGCCAGCAGTGATAGGAAAGCTAATGAAAAACTGTTTTTT. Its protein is CASSDRKANEKLFF.

The CDR3 protein is CAWSGTGVLSGNQPQHF. The CDR3 DNA follows: TGTGCCTGGAGCGGGACAGGGGTTCTCTCGGGCAATCAGCCCCAGCATTTT. The rearrangement uses TRBV30 and TRBJ1-5, with 10 bases identical to TRBD1. Germline V gene data show CDR1 as GTSNPN and CDR2 as SVGIG (reference sequence). V shed 3 bases, J shed 2 bases, and the junction held 10 bases outside the gene matches. This CDR3 has 17 residues.

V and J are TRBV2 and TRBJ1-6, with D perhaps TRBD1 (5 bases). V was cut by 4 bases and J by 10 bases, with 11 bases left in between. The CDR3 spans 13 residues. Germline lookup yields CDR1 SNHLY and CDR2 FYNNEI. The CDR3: CASSAGFRSPLHF. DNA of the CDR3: TGTGCCAGCAGTGCAGGGTTCAGATCACCCCTCCACTTT.

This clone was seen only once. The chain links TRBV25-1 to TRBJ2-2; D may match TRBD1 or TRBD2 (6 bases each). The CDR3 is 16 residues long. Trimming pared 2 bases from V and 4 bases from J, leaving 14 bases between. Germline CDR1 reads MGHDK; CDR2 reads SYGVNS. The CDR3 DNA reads TGTGCCAGCAGTGAAACGGAGGGGGTGGGCACCGGGGAGCTGTTTTTT. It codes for CASSETEGVGTGELFF.

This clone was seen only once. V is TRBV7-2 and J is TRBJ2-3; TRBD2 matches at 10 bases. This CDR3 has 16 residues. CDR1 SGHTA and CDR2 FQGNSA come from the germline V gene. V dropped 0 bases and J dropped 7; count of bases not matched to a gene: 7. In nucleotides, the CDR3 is TGTGCCAGCAGCTTAGCGGAACTAGCGGGGAGGAATACGCAGTATTTT. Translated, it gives CASSLAELAGRNTQYF.

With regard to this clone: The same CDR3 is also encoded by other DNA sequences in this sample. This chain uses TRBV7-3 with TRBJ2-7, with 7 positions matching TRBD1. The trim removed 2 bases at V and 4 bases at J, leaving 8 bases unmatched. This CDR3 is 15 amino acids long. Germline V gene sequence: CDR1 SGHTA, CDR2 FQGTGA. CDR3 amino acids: CASSLGRGNSYEQYF. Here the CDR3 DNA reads TGTGCCAGCAGCTTAGGCAGGGGGAATTCTTACGAGCAGTACTTC.

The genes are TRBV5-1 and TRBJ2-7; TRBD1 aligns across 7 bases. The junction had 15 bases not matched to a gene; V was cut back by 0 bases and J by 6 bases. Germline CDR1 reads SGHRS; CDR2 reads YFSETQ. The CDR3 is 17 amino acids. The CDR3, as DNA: TGCGCCAGCAGCTTGGCCGAATTTGACAGGGTTCCCACCGAGCAGTACTTC. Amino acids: CASSLAEFDRVPTEQYF.

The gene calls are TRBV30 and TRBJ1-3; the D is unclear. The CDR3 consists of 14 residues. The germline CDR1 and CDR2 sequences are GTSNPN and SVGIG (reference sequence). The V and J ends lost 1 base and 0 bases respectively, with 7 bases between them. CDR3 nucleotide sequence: TGTGCCTGGAGTGGCGGAAACTCTGGAAACACCATATATTTT. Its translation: CAWSGGNSGNTIYF. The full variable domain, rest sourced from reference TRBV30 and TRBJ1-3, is SQTIHQWPATLVQPVGSPLSLECTVEGTSNPNLYWYRQAAGRGLQLLFYSVGIGQISSEVPQNLSASRPQDRQFILSSKKLLLSDSGFYLCAWSGGNSGNTIYFGEGSWLTVV.

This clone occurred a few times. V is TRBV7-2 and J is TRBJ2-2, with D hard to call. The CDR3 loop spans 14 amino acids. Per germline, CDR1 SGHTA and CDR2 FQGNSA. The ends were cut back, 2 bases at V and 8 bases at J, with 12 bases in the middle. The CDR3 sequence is CASSLYRRKGELFF. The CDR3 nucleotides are TGTGCCAGCAGCTTATATCGAAGGAAAGGGGAGCTGTTTTTT.

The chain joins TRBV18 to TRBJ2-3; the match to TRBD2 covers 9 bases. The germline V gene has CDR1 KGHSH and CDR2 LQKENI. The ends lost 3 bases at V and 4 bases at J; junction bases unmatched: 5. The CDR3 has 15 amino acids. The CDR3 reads CASSPLAGTADTQYF. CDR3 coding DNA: TGTGCCAGCTCACCTCTAGCGGGAACCGCAGATACGCAGTATTTT. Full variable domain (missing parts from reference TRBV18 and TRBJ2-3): NAGVMQNPRHLVRRRGQEARLRCSPMKGHSHVYWYRQLPEEGLKFMVYLQKENIIDESGMPKERFSAEFPKEGPSILRIQQVVRGDSAAYFCASSPLAGTADTQYFGPGTRLTVL.

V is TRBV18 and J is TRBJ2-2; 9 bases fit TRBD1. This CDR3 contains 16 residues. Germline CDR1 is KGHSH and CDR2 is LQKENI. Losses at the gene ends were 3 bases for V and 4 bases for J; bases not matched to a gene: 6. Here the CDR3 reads CASSPGTGSVTGELFF. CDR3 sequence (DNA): TGTGCCAGCTCACCTGGGACAGGGTCAGTCACCGGGGAGCTGTTTTTT.